This TCR beta chain was recorded in a study of shared clonotypes between healthy human individuals. Study-wide results and limits: Relative to memory subsets, naive subsets generally showed larger estimated richness.

All donors were healthy HIV-negative adults lacking recent acute infections or vaccinations. Division of CD4+ cells produced a CD45RA+ naive subset and a CD45RA-negative memory subset. About this clone: The antigen is unknown. A much larger clone differs from this one at a single base, so this may be a read error.

Clones were sequenced by immunoSEQ multiplex PCR, and TCRdb holds only the in-frame ones, with some missing. This table holds 1 million to 1.2 million clones, 77% found once. This CDR3 contains 15 residues. Germline assignment: CDR1 MNHNS and CDR2 SASEGT. Trimming removed 0 bases at V and 10 bases at J, with 18 bases between. V is TRBV6-1 and J is TRBJ2-5; a weak D match, TRBD2 (7 bases). The sequencing sample was made of memory CD4+ T cells from PBMCs. Subset noted: CD45RA-negative fraction. The receptor was isolated from a man between 18 and 29 years old in good health. Some clones in this sample may be carry-over from other donors' samples. The CDR3 protein is CASSEAEGGLGIQYF. In DNA form, the CDR3 reads TGTGCCAGCAGTGAAGCGGAGGGGGGGTTAGGGATCCAGTACTTC.